These T cell receptor beta chains were read from a single sample in a study of T-cell reconstitution after alpha-beta-depleted transplantation in children. A single record per CDR3 protein comes from TCRdb applying MiXCR to the PCR reads. The table lists approximately 640,000 distinct CDR3 sequences, approximately 15% of them singletons. Sequences were derived from PBMCs from the stem cell graft donor, sampled from the stem cell graft. The receptors shown here come from a human donor who donated a stem cell graft to a child with acute myeloid leukemia. Each CDR3 is given with its conserved first and last residue. The D gene is left open where the match is weak. Clone size appears in some rows only: once, few, many, or a class for an expanded clone.

TRBV5-1,TRBJ2-1,.,.,13,TGCGCCAGCAGCTTGGTGGGGGAGAATGAGCAGTTCTTC,CASSLVGENEQFF
TRBV9,TRBJ1-4,.,.,15,TGTGCCAGCAGCGCCCAGGGGATAGCTAATGAAAAACTGTTTTTT,CASSAQGIANEKLFF
TRBV4-1,TRBJ2-1,few,.,17,TGCGCCAGCAGCCGAGGGGACGTGAGGAGCTCCTACAATGAGCAGTTCTTC,CASSRGDVRSSYNEQFF
TRBV10-3,TRBJ2-1,many,TRBD2,14,TGTGCCATCAGTACTTCCGGGACTAGCAATGAGCAGTTCTTC,CAISTSGTSNEQFF
TRBV7-2,TRBJ2-7,many,.,11,TGTGCCAGCAGCCTCGTCCACGAGCAGTACTTC,CASSLVHEQYF
TRBV7-2,TRBJ2-7,.,.,16,TGTGCCAGCAGCCTATCCCTCAGCGGAAGTTCCCACGAGCAGTACTTC,CASSLSLSGSSHEQYF
TRBV20-1,TRBJ2-2,.,TRBD1,16,TGCAGTGCTAGAGATCGTGACAGGGGGTTGATCGGGGAGCTGTTTTTT,CSARDRDRGLIGELFF
TRBV20-1,TRBJ2-5,.,.,15,TGCAGTGCTGCCCCCTGGGGGGGGACATCAGAGACCCAGTACTTC,CSAAPWGGTSETQYF
TRBV20-1,TRBJ1-5,many,.,16,TGCAGTGCTAGAGAGTTCGGGGAGCATGCCAATCAGCCCCAGCATTTT,CSAREFGEHANQPQHF
TRBV9,TRBJ2-3,.,.,13,TGTGCCAGCAGCGCCGATCAGGGAGATACGCAGTATTTT,CASSADQGDTQYF
TRBV28,TRBJ1-1,.,.,17,TGTGCCAGCAGTTCCCCCAGGGGCGTAGGTGTGGACACTGAAGCTTTCTTT,CASSSPRGVGVDTEAFF
TRBV20-1,TRBJ2-2,many,.,15,TGCAGTGCTAGAGATCCCTCGCCTCACACCGGGGAGCTGTTTTTT,CSARDPSPHTGELFF
TRBV5-6,TRBJ2-3,few,.,17,TGTGCCAGCAGCTTGGTCGTTGGGCCCGGGGCTAGAGATACGCAGTATTTT,CASSLVVGPGARDTQYF
TRBV3-1,TRBJ1-1,few,.,14,TGTGCCAGCAGCCAAATCGACAGGAACACTGAAGCTTTCTTT,CASSQIDRNTEAFF
TRBV20-1,TRBJ1-2,many,.,13,TGCAGTGCTAGAGGCTTCGGGAGGGACGGCTACACCTTC,CSARGFGRDGYTF
TRBV7-9,TRBJ1-1,.,.,14,TGTGCCAGCAGCCCGCTTGGGCCGAACACTGAAGCTTTCTTT,CASSPLGPNTEAFF
TRBV6-5,TRBJ2-7,many,.,18,TGTGCCAGCACCTACTGGGCGGTTGAACAGAACCCCTCCTACGAGCAGTACTTC,CASTYWAVEQNPSYEQYF
TRBV20-1,TRBJ1-1,many,TRBD1,14,TGCAGTGCTACAACAGGGGGTGCGAACACTGAAGCTTTCTTT,CSATTGGANTEAFF
TRBV29-1,TRBJ2-7,many,.,11,TGCAGCGTTGGTCAAAGGAACGAGCAGTACTTC,CSVGQRNEQYF
TRBV20-1,TRBJ2-2,many,.,17,TGCAGTGCTAGAGACCGTAGGGGGGCGCAGGTCACCGGGGAGCTGTTTTTT,CSARDRRGAQVTGELFF
TRBV20-1,TRBJ1-1,few,TRBD1,14,TGCAGTGCTACCGACAGGGGGCCGGACACTGAAGCTTTCTTT,CSATDRGPDTEAFF
TRBV12-3/TRBV12-4,TRBJ2-3,.,.,14,TGTGCCAGCAGTCCCGAAGGAGTCCGAAGCGCTCTGTATTTT,CASSPEGVRSALYF
TRBV7-2,TRBJ2-7,many,TRBD2,17,TGTGCCAGCAGCTCCACTCCCTGGACTAGCGGGGGGGCAGCGCAGTACTTC,CASSSTPWTSGGAAQYF
TRBV2,TRBJ2-2,.,.,16,TGTGCCAGCAGTCGAACAGGACTTGTGAACACCGGGGAGCTGTTTTTT,CASSRTGLVNTGELFF
TRBV20-1,TRBJ2-5,few,.,13,TGCAGTGCTAGAGATATAAGCAGAGAGACCCAGTACTTC,CSARDISRETQYF
TRBV5-1,TRBJ1-2,many,TRBD1,15,TGCGCCAGCAGCCAGTCACCGGGACAGGGAGGTGGCTACACCTTC,CASSQSPGQGGGYTF
TRBV10-3,TRBJ2-1,many,.,18,TGTGCCATCAGTGCAACATATACCACGGGACCAGACCCCAATGAGCAGTTCTTC,CAISATYTTGPDPNEQFF
TRBV6-5,TRBJ1-4,.,TRBD1,15,TGTGCCAGCGGTTACCGGAGACAGGGGGGGGGAAAACTGTTTTTT,CASGYRRQGGGKLFF
TRBV29-1,TRBJ2-3,many,.,15,TGCAGCGTTGAATGGATGGGGTTTGGAACAGATACGCAGTATTTT,CSVEWMGFGTDTQYF
TRBV6-5,TRBJ2-3,many,.,16,TGTGCCAGCAGTTACGGGCAGCTTTCTAGCACAGATACGCAGTATTTT,CASSYGQLSSTDTQYF
TRBV10-3,TRBJ2-7,many,.,11,TGTGCCATCAGTGATGGGTACGAGCAGTACTTC,CAISDGYEQYF
TRBV6-5,TRBJ2-5,few,.,16,TGTGCCAGCAGTTACTCGATGGCGGGGATCCAAGAGACCCAGTACTTC,CASSYSMAGIQETQYF